Described below is a single T cell receptor (beta chain) sequence and its context. Its antigen remains undetermined. Per-base quality was not reported, and no clone a single base away is much larger than it. The CDR3 covers 14 residues, taking in both the cysteine and the phenylalanine. Only the CDR3 region is kept as DNA, spanning 42 bases read in frame from base 1. V is shortened by 2 bases, J by 0 bases, and the region joining them spans 8 bases. The germline V gene encodes CDR1 SQVTM and CDR2 ANQGSEA. This entry comes from a study of human T cells and chemical hapten exposure (dated by TCRdb to about 2021). Turning to the overall study: For sensitization, 2% DPC in acetone was applied to a 2 cm by 2 cm area of upper inner arm skin. Patch testing was done on the upper back using Finn chambers containing 0.01% DPC, and results were scored after 6 days according to International Contact Dermatitis Research Group standards. Throughout the approximately 25-week study period, patients were also given weekly therapeutic DPC doses on the scalp. The mostly female patient cohort included alopecia areata with under or over 50% scalp involvement, alopecia totalis and alopecia universalis. Blood for TCR sequencing was provided by twenty-nine alopecia patients at one to four time points (pre-sensitization, 2, 6 and 24 weeks). Blood samples were taken from patients before sensitization (week 0) and then at 2, 6 and about 24 weeks after DPC sensitization. The libraries were sequenced as a pool, and the TCR yield per sample differed mostly because of small variations in library volumes within the pool. The study tracked peripheral blood TCR repertoire changes in vivo during primary and secondary sensitization to the hapten diphenylcyclopropenone (DPC) in alopecia patients.

The label giving this sample's time point can be read as: pre-sensitization, week 0. The treatment or condition label of this sample denotes: therapeutic diphenylcyclopropenone sensitization with weekly scalp DPC. Blood at each patch-test visit was drawn before the patch test was applied. Patients were considered eligible if aged 18 to 70, diagnosed with alopecia and deemed suitable for DPC therapy, and patients were excluded if pregnant. Total RNA was extracted from unfractionated whole blood collected in Tempus Blood RNA tubes. The protocol used for the library was RACE. The sequencing machine was a NextSeq 500. Library preparation attached unique molecular identifiers to individual cDNA molecules for quantitative, reproducible TCR counting. Both TCR alpha and TCR beta chains were sequenced from each blood RNA sample. As for the authors' bioinformatics: Samples had a median of roughly 99,000 TCRs, with a range from about 23,224 to 750,000. The Decombinator software suite was used to annotate the V, J and CDR3 of the TCR reads. For PS versus PT1 abundance plots, all samples were subsampled to the same number of TCRs (28,000). Expanded TCRs were defined as absent before sensitization and observed at least eight times at the 2-week time point. The public sequencing data were trimmed at Q25 with fastp and processed into clonotypes with MiXCR by TCRdb, which kept only in-frame beta chains. Each entry is one CDR3 protein sequence, shown with its most common DNA and genes. The V and J calls follow TCRdb's processing rather than the paper's. The sample records about 270,000 distinct CDR3 sequences, around 7% of which are singletons. The leading ten clones occupy around 1.2% of the sample.

What the research found in general, with its limitations: After repeated subsampling, changes were observed in the strength of the expansion versus patch-test correlation and in the threshold at which the correlation became significant. Because every patient had alopecia, a presumed autoimmune disease, the patients' immune response might differ from that of healthy individuals. A positive correlation was found between the number of PT1 expanded TCRs and patch test score, with significance reached at thresholds 8, 16 and 32 but not 4. The number of TCRs above 1 in 1000 frequency did not change with DPC sensitization; there was no evidence of global repertoire structure alterations. Significantly more large CDR3 similarity clusters were formed by expanded TCRs than by pre-sensitization or healthy control sets, consistent with antigen-driven responses.

Recombination joined TRBV29-1 with TRBJ1-3, with no confident D gene call. This TCR was recovered from a man in his late teens or twenties with alopecia areata. Some clones in this sample may be carry-over from other donors' samples. Sequencing was performed on whole blood, taken in connection with sensitization to the hapten diphenylcyclopropenone (DPC). The nucleotide sequence reads TGCAGCGTTGAAACGGCGAACTCTGGAAACACCATATATTTT. Translated, this is CSVETANSGNTIYF. This CDR3, with the reference TRBV29-1 and TRBJ1-3 proteins standing in past its ends, gives the full variable domain SAVISQKPSRDICQRGTSLTIQCQVDSQVTMMFWYRQQPGQSLTLIATANQGSEATYESGFVIDKFPISRPNLTFSTLTVSNMSPEDSSIYLCSVETANSGNTIYFGEGSWLTVV.